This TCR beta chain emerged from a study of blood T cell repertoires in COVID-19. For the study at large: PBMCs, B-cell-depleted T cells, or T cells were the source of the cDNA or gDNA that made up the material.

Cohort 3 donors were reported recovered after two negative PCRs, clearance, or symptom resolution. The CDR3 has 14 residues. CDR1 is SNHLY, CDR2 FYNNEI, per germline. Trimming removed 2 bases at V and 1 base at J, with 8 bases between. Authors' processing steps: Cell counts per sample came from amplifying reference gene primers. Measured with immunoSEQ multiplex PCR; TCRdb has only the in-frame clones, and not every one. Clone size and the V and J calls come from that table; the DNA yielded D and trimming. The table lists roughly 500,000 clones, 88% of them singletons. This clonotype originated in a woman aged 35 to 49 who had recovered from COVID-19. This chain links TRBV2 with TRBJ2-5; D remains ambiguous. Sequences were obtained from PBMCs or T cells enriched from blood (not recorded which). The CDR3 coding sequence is TGTGCCAGCAGTGAAATGCTAGTCCAAGAGACCCAGTACTTC. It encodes CASSEMLVQETQYF.